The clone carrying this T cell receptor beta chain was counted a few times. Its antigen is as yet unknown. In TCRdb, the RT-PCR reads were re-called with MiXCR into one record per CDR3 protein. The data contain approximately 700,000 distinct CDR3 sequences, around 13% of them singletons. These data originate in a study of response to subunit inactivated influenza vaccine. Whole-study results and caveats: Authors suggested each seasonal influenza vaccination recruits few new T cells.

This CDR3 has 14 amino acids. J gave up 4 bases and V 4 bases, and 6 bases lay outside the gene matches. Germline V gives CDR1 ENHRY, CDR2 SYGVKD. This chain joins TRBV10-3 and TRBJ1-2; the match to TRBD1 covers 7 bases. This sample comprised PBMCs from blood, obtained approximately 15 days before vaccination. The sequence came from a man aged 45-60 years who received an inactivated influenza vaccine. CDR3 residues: CAISAGGHFYGYTF. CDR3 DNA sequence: TGTGCCATCAGTGCAGGGGGGCACTTCTATGGCTACACCTTC.